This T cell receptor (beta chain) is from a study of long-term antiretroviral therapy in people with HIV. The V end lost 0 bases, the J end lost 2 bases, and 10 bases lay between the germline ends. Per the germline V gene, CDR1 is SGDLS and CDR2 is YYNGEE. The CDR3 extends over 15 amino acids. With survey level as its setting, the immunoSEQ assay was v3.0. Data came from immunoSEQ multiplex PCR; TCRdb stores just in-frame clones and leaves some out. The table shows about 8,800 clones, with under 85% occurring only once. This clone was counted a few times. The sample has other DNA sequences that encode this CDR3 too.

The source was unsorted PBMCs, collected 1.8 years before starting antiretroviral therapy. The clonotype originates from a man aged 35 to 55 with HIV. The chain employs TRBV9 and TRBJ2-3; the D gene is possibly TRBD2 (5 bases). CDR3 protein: CASSVGLLLTDTQYF. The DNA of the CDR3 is TGTGCCAGCAGCGTAGGACTACTTCTCACAGATACGCAGTATTTT.